This T cell receptor beta chain stems from a study of cytomegalovirus exposure and HLA in healthy donors. Germline loops: CDR1 MDHEN, CDR2 SYDVKM. CDR3 size: 12 residues. Trimming took 8 bases from V and 2 from J, leaving 7 bases between them. PCR amplification relied on 60 Vbeta primers (plus 13 Jbeta primers). Generated by immunoSEQ multiplex PCR, the TCRdb table keeps only in-frame clones and is missing some. The sample comprises around 100,000 clones, roughly 78% of which are singletons, and about 3.4% rests with the top ten. The origin of this receptor is a woman in her 40s in good health and CMV-seronegative. V gene TRBV28 combines with J gene TRBJ1-5, with D perhaps matching TRBD1 (6 bases). Material for sequencing was PBMCs. The CDR3 DNA is TGTGCCAGCGGACAGCGCAATCAGCCCCAGCATTTT. The encoded protein is CASGQRNQPQHF. Based on the CDR3 plus reference TRBV28 and TRBJ1-5, the full variable domain is DVKVTQSSRYLVKRTGEKVFLECVQDMDHENMFWYRQDPGLGLRLIYFSYDVKMKEKGDIPEGYSVSREKKERFSLILESASTNQTSMYLCASGQRNQPQHFGDGTRLSIL.